The 30 T cell receptor beta chains below all came from one sample that was sequenced in a study of T cells after yellow fever vaccination. From the 5' RACE reads, TCRdb called clonotypes with MiXCR, one entry per CDR3 protein. The sample lists more than 350,000 distinct CDR3 sequences, around a tenth seen once, with roughly a sixth in the top ten. The material was PBMCs, obtained on the day of the first yellow fever vaccination. The origin of the receptors is a man between 18 and 29 years old who received the YFV17D yellow fever vaccine.

This clonotype has just a few counts. The gene calls are TRBV20-1 and TRBJ2-3, with D perhaps TRBD2 (5 bases). V was cut by 6 bases and J by 0 bases, with 16 bases left in between. The CDR3 totals 15 residues. Germline assignment: CDR1 DFQATT and CDR2 SNEGSKA (reference sequence). CDR3 in DNA: TGCAGTGCCACCATCTTAAGGACTAGCACAGATACGCAGTATTTT. Protein: CSATILRTSTDTQYF.

V and J are TRBV6-5 and TRBJ2-7, with D perhaps TRBD1 (7 bases). The CDR3 loop spans 15 amino acids. The V and J ends lost 0 bases and 2 bases respectively, with 11 bases between them. CDR1 and CDR2 (germline): MNHEY, SVGAGI. CDR3 bases: TGTGCCAGCAGTTACTCTGCAGGGGGGACCTACGAGCAGTACTTC. Translated: CASSYSAGGTYEQYF.

Only one count was recorded for this clonotype. This chain uses TRBV28 with TRBJ2-5; unclear D gene. Trimming took 7 bases from V and 2 from J, leaving 14 bases between them. From germline, CDR1 is MDHEN and CDR2 SYDVKM. CDR3 size: 14 residues. The CDR3: CASTPYQVQETQYF. In DNA, the CDR3 is TGTGCCAGCACCCCATATCAGGTTCAAGAGACCCAGTACTTC.

At least ten counts were recorded for this clonotype. The rearrangement links TRBV20-1 to TRBJ1-1, with D possibly being TRBD1 (5 bases). Trimming shortened V by 6 bases and J by 0 bases, and 14 bases separated the two germline ends. This CDR3 has 14 residues. Germline CDR1 is DFQATT and CDR2 is SNEGSKA (reference sequence). The CDR3: CSAPREGMNTEAFF. CDR3 DNA: TGCAGTGCACCCCGGGAGGGGATGAACACTGAAGCTTTCTTT.

The table lists this clonotype with many counts. A much more abundant neighbour one base away suggests this may be a read error. This sequence joins TRBV5-5 and TRBJ1-1; the D is unclear. Germline values: CDR1 SGHKS, CDR2 YYEKEE (reference sequence). This CDR3 comprises 15 residues. Trimming removed 0 bases from V and 4 bases from J, with 13 bases in between. CDR3: CASSLDSGSGTEAFF. CDR3 coding DNA: TGTGCCAGCAGCTTGGACTCTGGGTCGGGCACTGAAGCTTTCTTT. The full variable domain, in which reference TRBV5-5 and TRBJ1-1 provide the parts outside the CDR3, is DAGVTQSPTHLIKTRGQQVTLRCSPISGHKSVSWYQQVLGQGPQFIFQYYEKEERGRGNFPDRFSARQFPNYSSELNVNALLLGDSALYLCASSLDSGSGTEAFFGQGTRLTVV.

A few counts support this clonotype. This chain joins TRBV4-3 and TRBJ2-5; 9 bases fit TRBD2. This CDR3 has 17 amino acids. Germline V CDR1 and CDR2: LGHNA, YSLEER. The V and J ends lost 2 bases and 7 bases, in that order; junction bases with no gene match: 14. The chain's CDR3 is CASSQFSGGHDIVTQYF. In DNA form, the CDR3 reads TGCGCCAGCAGCCAATTTAGCGGGGGCCACGACATTGTGACCCAGTACTTC.

Only one count was recorded for this clonotype. The chain has TRBV15 and TRBJ2-3; unclear D gene. This CDR3 is 11 amino acids long. Trimming shortened V by 8 bases and J by 8 bases, and 11 bases separated the two germline ends. The germline V gene encodes CDR1 LNHNV and CDR2 YYDKDF (reference sequence). The CDR3 here is CATQEIGTQYF. In nucleotides, the CDR3 is TGTGCCACCCAGGAGATTGGTACGCAGTATTTT.

The chain has TRBV5-1 and TRBJ1-2; 10 nucleotides match TRBD1. Losses at the gene ends were 4 bases for V and 6 bases for J; bases not matched to a gene: 9. The CDR3 loop spans 15 amino acids. From germline, CDR1 is SGHRS and CDR2 YFSETQ. The CDR3 here is CASSAGQGTLDGYTF. The CDR3 DNA follows: TGCGCCAGCAGCGCGGGACAGGGGACCCTGGATGGCTACACCTTC.

Only a few counts were recorded for this clonotype. J is TRBJ1-6 and V is TRBV7-2; 7 bases align to TRBD1. The trim removed 5 bases at V and 6 bases at J, leaving 10 bases unmatched. Germline assignment: CDR1 SGHTA and CDR2 FQGNSA. The CDR3 has 16 residues. CDR3 nucleotides: TGTGCCAGCAGCGCCTACCCGGGACAGATTAATTCACCCCTCCACTTT. Translating gives CASSAYPGQINSPLHF.

This clonotype was counted between two and nine times. This chain uses TRBV7-2 with TRBJ2-1; TRBD2 matches 14 bases. Germline trimming cut 4 bases from V and 6 bases from J; bases unmatched to any gene: 2. The CDR3 length is 15 residues. Germline V gene data show CDR1 as SGHTA and CDR2 as FQGNSA. CDR3 nucleotide sequence: TGTGCCAGCAGCTGGGGACTAGCGGGGGTCAATGAGCAGTTCTTC. This sequence encodes CASSWGLAGVNEQFF. Drawing the rest from reference TRBV7-2 and TRBJ2-1, the complete variable domain is GAGVSQSPSNKVTEKGKDVELRCDPISGHTALYWYRQSLGQGLEFLIYFQGNSAPDKSGLPSDRFSAERTGGSVSTLTIQRTQQEDSAVYLCASSWGLAGVNEQFFGPGTRLTVL.

This clonotype was seen a handful of times. The CDR3 loop reads CTFRTYDITGAKYGAFF. In DNA form, the CDR3 reads TGTACCTTCCGAACCTACGACATTACAGGGGCAAAATATGGAGCTTTCTTT. The chain couples TRBV2 to TRBJ1-1; the match to TRBD1 covers 7 bases. From germline, CDR1 is SNHLY and CDR2 FYNNEI. The CDR3 consists of 17 residues.

This chain joins TRBV27 and TRBJ1-4; 7 bases align to TRBD1. Germline CDR1 and CDR2: MNHEY and SMNVEV (reference sequence). V lost 9 bases and J lost 4; bases outside the gene matches: 8. The CDR3 covers 14 residues. CDR3 coding DNA: TGTGCCAGTAAGAAGGACAGGTTTAATGAAAAACTGTTTTTT. Amino acid sequence: CASKKDRFNEKLFF.

There are a few counts of this clonotype. The chain recombines TRBV21-1 with TRBJ2-3. TRBV21-1 is classified as a pseudogene. The CDR3 is 16 residues long. The CDR3 region has the DNA TGTGCCAGCAGCAAAGCTAGTAGCAATAAGGCAGATACGCAGTATTTT. Translating gives CASSKASSNKADTQYF.

To note about this clonotype: One junction end does not reproduce the germline sequence, and a read error may be involved. The V and J genes are TRBV4-3 and TRBJ2-1, with TRBD2 matching 10 bases. Germline V gene sequence: CDR1 LGHNA, CDR2 YSLEER. The CDR3 contains 17 residues. The CDR3 reads CAGSQDPGAGGIYEQFF. The DNA for the CDR3 is TGCGCCGGCAGCCAAGATCCGGGAGCGGGGGGGATATATGAGCAGTTCTTC.

CDR3: CSASTPGQGVLDTQYF. CDR3 bases: TGCAGTGCTTCCACCCCGGGACAGGGGGTTTTGGATACGCAGTATTTT. This sequence joins TRBV20-1 and TRBJ2-3; 11 nucleotides match TRBD1. The germline gives CDR1 DFQATT, CDR2 SNEGSKA (reference sequence). The CDR3 runs to 16 residues. Losses at the gene ends were 5 bases for V and 6 bases for J; bases not matched to a gene: 13.

The table lists this clonotype with many counts. The chain links TRBV6-1 to TRBJ1-2, with D possibly being TRBD1 (6 bases). Germline V gene lookup returns CDR1 MNHNS and CDR2 SASEGT. CDR3 length: 13 residues. Between the trimmed V and J ends, which lost 5 bases and 7 bases, there was a span of 14 bases. CDR3 residues: CASSNTGLGGYTF. Here the CDR3 DNA reads TGTGCCAGCAGTAATACAGGGTTGGGTGGCTACACCTTC.

The chain employs TRBV5-5 and TRBJ2-7, with a tentative D call TRBD1 (5 bases). CDR1 and CDR2 from the germline V gene are SGHKS and YYEKEE (reference sequence). The CDR3 is 15 residues long. V was pared by 2 bases and J by 2 bases, with 14 bases between. CDR3 DNA: TGTGCCAGCAGCTTTGGACACATTGACACCTACGAGCAGTACTTC. This translates into CASSFGHIDTYEQYF.

The rearrangement links TRBV5-4 to TRBJ1-2; 7 positions match TRBD1. Germline loops: CDR1 SGHNT, CDR2 YYREEE (reference sequence). The CDR3 is made up of 15 amino acids. The ends lost 4 bases at V and 5 bases at J; junction bases unmatched: 11. CDR3 sequence reads: CASSLQQGLKYGYTF. The DNA for the CDR3 is TGTGCCAGCAGCCTACAACAGGGGCTAAAGTATGGCTACACCTTC. The full variable domain, with the rest looked up from reference TRBV5-4 and TRBJ1-2, is ETGVTQSPTHLIKTRGQQVTLRCSSQSGHNTVSWYQQALGQGPQFIFQYYREEENGRGNFPPRFSGLQFPNYSSELNVNALELDDSALYLCASSLQQGLKYGYTFGSGTRLTVV.

This clonotype was picked up a small number of times. This chain links TRBV4-1 with TRBJ2-6; 9 positions match TRBD2. In germline, CDR1 is MGHRA, CDR2 YSYEKL. This CDR3 has 21 residues. With V trimmed by 1 base and J by 1 base, 14 bases remained unmatched. The CDR3 protein is CASSQVRKASGDSSGANVLTF. Written as DNA, the CDR3 is TGCGCCAGCAGCCAAGTCCGAAAGGCTAGCGGGGACTCATCTGGGGCCAACGTCCTGACTTTC.

This clonotype was detected many times. The CDR3 region is CASSSTRGGNEQFF. CDR3 nucleotides: TGTGCCAGCAGCTCAACCCGGGGGGGCAATGAGCAGTTCTTC. The chain is built from TRBV5-5 and TRBJ2-1; 8 bases line up with TRBD2. After removal of 3 bases from V and 6 bases from J, the junction contained 5 bases not matched to a gene. The CDR3 loop spans 14 amino acids. Germline values: CDR1 SGHKS, CDR2 YYEKEE (reference sequence).

The J gene is TRBJ2-5, the V gene TRBV12-3 or TRBV12-4; D is possibly TRBD2 (6 bases). CDR3 size: 15 residues. V dropped 5 bases and J dropped 5 bases, with 18 bases sitting between them. This CDR3 reads CASSRLGDSRETQYF. Written as DNA, the CDR3 is TGTGCCAGCAGTCGACTAGGAGACTCCCGGGAGACCCAGTACTTC.

This clonotype was seen a handful of times. V and J are TRBV18 and TRBJ1-1; maybe TRBD1 (5 bases). This CDR3 contains 14 residues. With 3 bases removed from V and 3 bases from J, the gap between germline ends came to 11 bases. CDR1 is KGHSH, CDR2 LQKENI, per germline. The CDR3 sequence is CASSPTTADTEAFF. DNA of the CDR3: TGTGCCAGCTCACCGACGACAGCCGACACTGAAGCTTTCTTT.

In this sample, this clonotype turned up a few times. The chain combines TRBV10-1 with TRBJ2-3; D not resolved. Germline V gene data show CDR1 as WNHNN and CDR2 as SYGVQD (reference sequence). CDR3 length: 13 residues. V dropped 3 bases and J dropped 4 bases, with 8 bases sitting between them. The CDR3 spells CASSDSRSDTQYF. The CDR3 DNA follows: TGCGCCAGCAGTGACTCCCGGTCAGATACGCAGTATTTT.

On this clonotype: Its ends do not fully match the called genes, so a read error is possible. This chain connects TRBV7-2 to TRBJ2-3; 8 nucleotides align to TRBD1. This CDR3 spans 13 amino acids. Per the germline V gene, CDR1 is SGHTA and CDR2 is FQGNSA. This CDR3 reads CASSTQGAQACAF. CDR3 coding DNA: TGTGCCAGCAGCACGCAGGGGGCGCAGGCTTGTGCATTT.

This clonotype was counted many times. V is TRBV20-1 and J is TRBJ2-1; 8 nucleotides match TRBD1. The CDR3 loop spans 16 amino acids. The germline CDR1 and CDR2 sequences are DFQATT and SNEGSKA (reference sequence). J gave up 1 base and V 6 bases, and 11 bases lay outside the gene matches. The CDR3 here is CSAPRTGLGSYNEQFF. DNA for the CDR3: TGCAGTGCCCCCAGGACAGGGCTTGGGTCCTACAATGAGCAGTTCTTC.

This chain joins TRBV4-3 and TRBJ1-2; D not resolved. Germline assignment: CDR1 LGHNA and CDR2 YSLEER. V was pared by 0 bases and J by 4 bases, with 15 bases between. There are 16 residues in the CDR3. The CDR3 sequence: CASSQDLLTAVYGYTF. DNA of the CDR3: TGCGCCAGCAGCCAAGATCTCCTAACAGCCGTCTATGGCTACACCTTC.

This chain uses TRBV20-1 with TRBJ1-2; D gene ambiguous. V lost 6 bases to trimming and J lost 4 bases, with 21 bases between them. The CDR3 sequence is 15 residues long. Germline V gene lookup returns CDR1 DFQATT and CDR2 SNEGSKA (reference sequence). The CDR3 nucleotides are TGCAGTGCCCGGAGTCAGCTTGCAGTTGTCTATGGCTACACCTTC. Translated, it gives CSARSQLAVVYGYTF.

CDR3 region: CASSLRTGGDTQYF. Written as DNA, the CDR3 is TGTGCCAGCAGCCTCAGGACCGGGGGAGATACGCAGTATTTT. The V gene is TRBV7-6, the J gene TRBJ2-3, with TRBD2 as a possible D gene (6 bases). The CDR3 contains 14 residues. CDR1 is SGHVS and CDR2 is FNYEAQ in the germline V gene. Trimming stripped 5 bases from V and 5 bases from J, with 14 bases between. Full variable domain (rest looked up from reference TRBV7-6 and TRBJ2-3): GAGVSQSPRYKVTKRGQDVALRCDPISGHVSLYWYRQALGQGPEFLTYFNYEAQQDKSGLPNDRFSAERPEGSISTLTIQRTEQRDSAMYRCASSLRTGGDTQYFGPGTRLTVL.

This clonotype was detected ten times or more. This chain links TRBV10-3 with TRBJ2-7; TRBD1 agrees at 10 bases. CDR3 length: 14 residues. CDR1 ENHRY and CDR2 SYGVKD come from the germline V gene. Trimming removed 6 bases from V and 6 bases from J; junction bases left unmatched: 8. DNA of the CDR3: TGTGCCATCAGCCCGGGACAGGGGTTCGGCGAGCAGTACTTC. The encoded protein is CAISPGQGFGEQYF.

A word on this clonotype: Sequence at one end of the junction differs from germline and may be a read error. This chain uses TRBV3-1 with TRBJ1-1, with D perhaps matching TRBD1 (5 bases). The length of the CDR3 is 14 residues. Germline lookup yields CDR1 LGHDT and CDR2 YNNKEL (reference sequence). For the CDR3, the DNA is TGTACCAGCAGCCAAGCAGGGCCGAACACTGAAGCTTTCTTT. Residues: CTSSQAGPNTEAFF. The variable domain in full, with the rest retrieved from reference TRBV3-1 and TRBJ1-1, is DTAVSQTPKYLVTQMGNDKSIKCEQNLGHDTMYWYKQDSKKFLKIMFSYNNKELIINETVPNRFSPKSPDKAHLNLHINSLELGDSAVYFCTSSQAGPNTEAFFGQGTRLTVV.